This entry lists 7 T cell receptor beta chains sequenced from one sample in a study of T-cell memory formation after mild COVID-19. MiXCR was run by TCRdb on the 5' RACE reads, yielding one entry per CDR3 protein. There are under 400,000 distinct CDR3 sequences in the sample; roughly 21% occur only once, and approximately 13% lies in the top ten. The sequencing input was PBMCs or a T cell subset sorted from them (not recorded which). These receptors were obtained from an adult woman who had mild COVID-19 (a few samples of this study predate the infection). Cell type and time point are not known.

V is TRBV5-5 and J is TRBJ2-2; a possible D gene is TRBD1 (6 bases). There are 16 residues in the CDR3. The V gene's germline CDR1 is SGHKS and CDR2 YYEKEE (reference sequence). The ends were cut back, 1 base at V and 4 bases at J, with 14 bases in the middle. CDR3 loop: CASSLTTGSSTGELFF. CDR3 nucleotide sequence: TGTGCCAGCAGCTTGACGACAGGTTCCAGCACCGGGGAGCTGTTTTTT.

This clonotype was counted ten times or more. This chain uses TRBV12-3 or TRBV12-4 with TRBJ2-5, with D possibly TRBD1 on 5 matching bases. The V end lost 6 bases, the J end lost 5 bases, and 19 bases lay between the germline ends. CDR3 length: 15 residues. The CDR3 region is CASSWGTGRVETQYF. The CDR3 DNA follows: TGTGCCAGCAGCTGGGGCACTGGCAGGGTGGAGACCCAGTACTTC.

This chain connects TRBV9 to TRBJ2-1; tentative D call: TRBD2 (6 bases). The V gene's germline CDR1 is SGDLS and CDR2 YYNGEE. Trimming pared 0 bases from V and 3 bases from J, leaving 13 bases between. This CDR3 has 16 amino acids. The CDR3 sequence is CASSVDSRGDYNEQFF. CDR3 nucleotide sequence: TGTGCCAGCAGCGTAGATAGTCGCGGGGACTACAATGAGCAGTTCTTC.

In its sample, this clonotype was seen a few times. V and J are TRBV12-3 or TRBV12-4 and TRBJ2-1; D is unclear. V shed 6 bases and J shed 5 bases, with 11 bases lying between them. This CDR3 comprises 13 residues. CDR3 nucleotides: TGTGCCAGCAGCCTAACCACGGACAATGAGCAGTTCTTC. The encoded protein is CASSLTTDNEQFF.

DNA of the CDR3: TGTGCCAGCAGTTACTCCCAGGGGTCGAATCAGCCCCAGCATTTT. This sequence encodes CASSYSQGSNQPQHF. The rearrangement uses TRBV6-2 or TRBV6-3 and TRBJ1-5, with TRBD1 as a possible D gene (6 bases). Germline lookup yields CDR1 MNHEY and CDR2 SVGEGT. The CDR3 has 15 residues. V was trimmed by 0 bases and J by 4 bases, leaving 10 bases between them.

The genes are TRBV6-1 and TRBJ2-3; D gene ambiguous. Trimming removed 4 bases from V and 2 bases from J, with 13 bases in between. From germline, CDR1 is MNHNS and CDR2 SASEGT. This CDR3 is 15 amino acids long. CDR3 sequence (DNA): TGTGCCAGCAGTGTTTACGGTTCCCTCACAGATACGCAGTATTTT. It translates to CASSVYGSLTDTQYF.

The chain has TRBV2 and TRBJ2-7, with TRBD2 as a possible D gene (6 bases). Germline lookup yields CDR1 SNHLY and CDR2 FYNNEI. The CDR3 is 15 amino acids. V was shortened by 6 bases and J by 5 bases, with 20 bases between the two germline ends. CDR3 sequence reads: CASRTTGGIANEQYF. In DNA, the CDR3 is TGTGCCAGCAGAACCACTGGCGGGATAGCTAACGAGCAGTACTTC.